These T cell receptor beta chains were read from a single sample in a study of regulatory T cells. Produced via immunoSEQ multiplex PCR; TCRdb's table is partial and in-frame only. The sample gives about 6,100 clones, around 87% of which show up once; around 1.9% is in the top ten. Sequencing input: CD4+ Tregs sorted from blood. Receptor source: a person under 30 with CD3G deficiency. CDR3s include the opening cysteine and the closing phenylalanine or tryptophan. The order of the fields is D gene, J gene, V gene, clone size, CDR3 protein, CDR3 DNA. A D gene is named only where the DNA matches it firmly. Clone sizes are given selectively: once, few, many, or a class where the clone is expanded.

D: TRBD1; J: TRBJ1-5; V: TRBV6-1; size: .; CDR3: CASSYGQGGPQHF; DNA: TGTGCCAGCAGCTATGGACAGGGAGGGCCCCAGCATTTT
D: .; J: TRBJ2-4; V: TRBV6-1; size: .; CDR3: CASSDARGPLAKNIQYF; DNA: TGTGCCAGCAGTGACGCGAGGGGCCCCTTAGCCAAAAACATTCAGTACTTC
D: TRBD1; J: TRBJ1-1; V: TRBV19; size: .; CDR3: CASSPGQGRMNTEAFF; DNA: TGTGCCAGTAGTCCGGGACAGGGGAGGATGAACACTGAAGCTTTCTTT
D: TRBD1; J: TRBJ1-1; V: TRBV5-1; size: .; CDR3: CASSLDWTGEGGTEAFF; DNA: TGCGCCAGCAGCTTGGATTGGACAGGGGAGGGAGGCACTGAAGCTTTCTTT
D: .; J: TRBJ1-2; V: TRBV6-1; size: .; CDR3: CASSEGLVVSYTF; DNA: TGTGCCAGCAGTGAAGGCCTAGTCGTAAGCTACACCTTC
D: .; J: TRBJ2-5; V: TRBV7-9; size: .; CDR3: CASSLPFGGVETQYF; DNA: TGTGCCAGCAGCTTGCCCTTTGGTGGTGTGGAGACCCAGTACTTC
D: TRBD1; J: TRBJ2-7; V: TRBV6-1; size: once; CDR3: CASSAENYGTAYF; DNA: TGTGCCAGCAGTGCAGAAAATTATGGGACAGCCTACTTC
D: .; J: TRBJ1-2; V: TRBV6-6; size: .; CDR3: CASSSQTGGYTF; DNA: TGTGCCAGCAGTTCTCAAACCGGGGGCTACACCTTC
D: .; J: TRBJ2-1; V: TRBV10-3; size: .; CDR3: CAISESATKGDEQFF; DNA: TGTGCCATCAGTGAGTCGGCTACCAAGGGCGATGAGCAGTTCTTC
D: .; J: TRBJ2-1; V: TRBV18; size: once; CDR3: CASSSTGAPNNEQFF; DNA: TGTGCCAGCTCATCCACGGGGGCTCCCAACAATGAGCAGTTCTTC
D: .; J: TRBJ2-3; V: TRBV7-8; size: .; CDR3: CASSPLRDTQYF; DNA: TGTGCCAGCAGCCCTCTTCGGGATACGCAGTATTTT
D: .; J: TRBJ2-7; V: TRBV6-1; size: .; CDR3: CASHPDSSYEQYF; DNA: TGTGCCAGCCATCCGGACAGCTCCTACGAGCAGTACTTC
D: .; J: TRBJ1-4; V: TRBV28; size: .; CDR3: CASSVRWDEKLFF; DNA: TGTGCCAGCAGCGTCCGATGGGATGAAAAACTGTTTTTT
D: .; J: TRBJ2-4; V: TRBV27; size: .; CDR3: CASSFWDLAKNIQYF; DNA: TGTGCCAGCAGTTTTTGGGACCTAGCCAAAAACATTCAGTACTTC
D: .; J: TRBJ2-7; V: TRBV5-1; size: .; CDR3: CASSLDPTTYYEQYF; DNA: TGCGCCAGCAGCTTGGATCCTACGACATATTACGAGCAGTACTTC
D: .; J: TRBJ2-5; V: TRBV25-1; size: .; CDR3: CASRLGGGETQYF; DNA: TGTGCCAGCCGTCTAGGTGGGGGAGAGACCCAGTACTTC
D: .; J: TRBJ2-5; V: TRBV18; size: .; CDR3: CASSPSVETQYF; DNA: TGTGCCAGCTCACCATCAGTAGAGACCCAGTACTTC
D: .; J: TRBJ2-3; V: TRBV14; size: .; CDR3: CASSRLGTPRYKDTQYF; DNA: TGTGCCAGCAGTCGACTCGGGACACCGAGGTATAAGGATACGCAGTATTTT
D: .; J: TRBJ2-3; V: TRBV28; size: few; CDR3: CASSFSGGRSTDTQYF; DNA: TGTGCCAGCAGTTTCTCTGGGGGACGAAGCACAGATACGCAGTATTTT
D: TRBD1; J: TRBJ1-5; V: TRBV28; size: .; CDR3: CASSLLGHRGGKPQHF; DNA: TGTGCCAGCAGTTTATTAGGCCACAGGGGGGGTAAGCCCCAGCATTTT
D: TRBD2; J: TRBJ2-1; V: TRBV19; size: .; CDR3: CASSPLGAGDYNEQFF; DNA: TGTGCCAGTAGTCCCCTGGGAGCGGGAGACTACAATGAGCAGTTCTTC
D: .; J: TRBJ2-2; V: TRBV10-3; size: .; CDR3: CASKQTLNTGELFF; DNA: TGTGCCTCGAAGCAGACTTTGAACACCGGGGAGCTGTTTTTT
D: TRBD1; J: TRBJ2-7; V: TRBV6-1; size: few; CDR3: CASGTGNKNEQYF; DNA: TGTGCCAGCGGGACAGGGAATAAGAACGAGCAGTACTTC
D: .; J: TRBJ2-7; V: TRBV28; size: .; CDR3: CASSYSPLSYEQYF; DNA: TGTGCCAGCAGTTATTCCCCCCTCTCCTACGAGCAGTACTTC
D: TRBD1; J: TRBJ1-2; V: TRBV28; size: .; CDR3: CASSPIPGTGGRGYTF; DNA: TGTGCCAGCAGTCCGATCCCCGGGACAGGGGGCAGGGGCTACACCTTC
D: TRBD1; J: TRBJ2-7; V: TRBV10-3; size: once; CDR3: CAISEGQGHEQYF; DNA: TGTGCCATCAGTGAGGGACAGGGGCACGAGCAGTACTTC